The clone carrying this TCR beta chain was seen once. The antigen is undetermined. This record comes from a study of shared clonotypes between healthy human individuals. The CDR3 contains 13 residues. CDR1 is ENHRY, CDR2 SYGVKD, per germline. Trimming took off 7 bases at V and 0 bases at J, with 9 bases between the two ends. Notes on the study in general: Sharing across four donors was highest in naive CD4 (about 5%) and lowest in memory CD8 (roughly 0.4%).

The data were produced by immunoSEQ multiplex PCR, yet TCRdb's version contains in-frame clones alone and is incomplete. The sample has about 2,200,000 clones, about 92% seen once. Naive CD8 populations comprised CD45RO-negative cells positively selected for CCR7, excluding terminally differentiated effector memory CD45RA+ cells. This TCR was sampled from a man in his late teens or twenties in good health. Some clones in this sample may be carry-over from other donors' samples. Source material: naive CD8+ T cells from PBMCs. This chain connects TRBV10-3 to TRBJ1-1, with TRBD1 as a possible D gene (5 bases). This chain's CDR3 is CAITGTLNTEAFF. The CDR3 DNA sequence: TGTGCCATCACCGGGACCCTGAACACTGAAGCTTTCTTT.